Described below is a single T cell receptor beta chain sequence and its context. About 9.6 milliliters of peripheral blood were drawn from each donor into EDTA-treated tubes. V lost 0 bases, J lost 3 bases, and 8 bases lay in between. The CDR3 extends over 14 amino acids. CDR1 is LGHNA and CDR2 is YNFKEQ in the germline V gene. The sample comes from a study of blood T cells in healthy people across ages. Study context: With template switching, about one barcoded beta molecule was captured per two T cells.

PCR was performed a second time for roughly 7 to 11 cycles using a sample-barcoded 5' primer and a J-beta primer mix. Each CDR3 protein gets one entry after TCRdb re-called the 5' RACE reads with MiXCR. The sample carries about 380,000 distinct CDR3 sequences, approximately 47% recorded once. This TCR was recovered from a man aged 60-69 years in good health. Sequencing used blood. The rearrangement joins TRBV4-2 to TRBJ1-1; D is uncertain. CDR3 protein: CASSQDVQYTEAFF. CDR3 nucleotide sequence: TGTGCCAGCAGCCAAGATGTTCAGTACACTGAAGCTTTCTTT.